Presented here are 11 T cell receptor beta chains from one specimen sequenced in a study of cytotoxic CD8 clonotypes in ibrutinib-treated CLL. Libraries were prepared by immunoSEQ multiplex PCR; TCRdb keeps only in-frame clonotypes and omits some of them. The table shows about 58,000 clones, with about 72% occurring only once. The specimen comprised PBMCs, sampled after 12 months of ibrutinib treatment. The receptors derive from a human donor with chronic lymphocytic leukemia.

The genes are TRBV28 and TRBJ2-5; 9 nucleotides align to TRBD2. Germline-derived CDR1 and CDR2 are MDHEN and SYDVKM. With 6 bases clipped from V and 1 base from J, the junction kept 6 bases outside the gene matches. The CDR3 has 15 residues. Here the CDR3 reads CASSLSTSGQETQYF. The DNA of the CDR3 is TGTGCCAGCAGCCTATCGACTAGCGGCCAAGAGACCCAGTACTTC.

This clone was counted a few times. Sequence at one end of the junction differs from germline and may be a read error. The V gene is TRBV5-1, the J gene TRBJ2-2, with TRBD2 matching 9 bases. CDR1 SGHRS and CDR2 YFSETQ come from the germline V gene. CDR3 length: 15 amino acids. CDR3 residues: CASSLAVGAGGLSTF. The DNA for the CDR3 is TGCGCCAGCAGCTTGGCGGTCGGTGCGGGAGGGCTCTCGACGTTT.

Here the CDR3 reads CASSIRPLDTEAFF. The CDR3 bases are TGTGCCAGTAGTATCCGACCCCTGGACACTGAAGCTTTCTTT. The J gene is TRBJ1-1, the V gene TRBV19; D gene unclear. Germline V gene data show CDR1 as LNHDA and CDR2 as SQIVND (reference sequence). The CDR3 is 14 amino acids. V lost 3 bases to trimming and J lost 3 bases, with 11 bases between them.

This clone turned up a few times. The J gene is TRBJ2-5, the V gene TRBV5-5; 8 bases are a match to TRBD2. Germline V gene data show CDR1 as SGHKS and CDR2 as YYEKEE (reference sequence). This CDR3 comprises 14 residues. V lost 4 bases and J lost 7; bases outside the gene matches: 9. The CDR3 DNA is TGTGCCAGCAGCGGCGCGGGACTAGTGGGGACCCAGTACTTC. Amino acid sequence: CASSGAGLVGTQYF.

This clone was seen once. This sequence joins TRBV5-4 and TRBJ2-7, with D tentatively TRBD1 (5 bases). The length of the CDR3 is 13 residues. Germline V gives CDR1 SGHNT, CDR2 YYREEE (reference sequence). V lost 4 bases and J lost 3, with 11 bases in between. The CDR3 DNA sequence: TGTGCCAGCAGCCAAACAGGTTACTACGAGCAGTACTTC. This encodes CASSQTGYYEQYF. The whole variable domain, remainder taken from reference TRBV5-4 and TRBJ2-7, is ETGVTQSPTHLIKTRGQQVTLRCSSQSGHNTVSWYQQALGQGPQFIFQYYREEENGRGNFPPRFSGLQFPNYSSELNVNALELDDSALYLCASSQTGYYEQYFGPGTRLTVT.

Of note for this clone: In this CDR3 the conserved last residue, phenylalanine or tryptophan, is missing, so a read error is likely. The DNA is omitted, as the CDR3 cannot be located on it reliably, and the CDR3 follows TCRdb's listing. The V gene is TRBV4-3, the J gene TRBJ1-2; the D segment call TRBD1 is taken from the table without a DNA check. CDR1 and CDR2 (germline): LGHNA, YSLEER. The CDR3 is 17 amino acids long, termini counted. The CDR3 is CASSQDRGLRQGQLLEV.

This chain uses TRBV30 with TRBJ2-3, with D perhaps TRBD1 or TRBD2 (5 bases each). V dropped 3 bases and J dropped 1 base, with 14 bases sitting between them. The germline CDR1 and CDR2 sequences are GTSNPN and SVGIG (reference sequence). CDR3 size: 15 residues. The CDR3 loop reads CAWSPWGSGTDTQYF. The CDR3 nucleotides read TGTGCCTGGAGCCCCTGGGGGAGCGGCACAGATACGCAGTATTTT.

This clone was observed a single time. The CDR3 DNA reads as TGTGCCAGCAGGGGGACGGCTAATGAAAAACTGTTTTTT. It translates to CASRGTANEKLFF. The chain links TRBV28 to TRBJ1-4, with a weak D call TRBD1 (5 bases). V was cut by 6 bases and J by 3 bases, with 8 bases left in between. The germline V gene encodes CDR1 MDHEN and CDR2 SYDVKM. CDR3 length: 13 amino acids.

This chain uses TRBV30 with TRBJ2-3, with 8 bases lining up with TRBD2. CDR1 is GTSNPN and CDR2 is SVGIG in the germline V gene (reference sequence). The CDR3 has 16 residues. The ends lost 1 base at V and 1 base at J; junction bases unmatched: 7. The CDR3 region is CAWSGWSGSGTDTQYF. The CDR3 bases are TGTGCCTGGAGTGGGTGGAGCGGGAGTGGCACAGATACGCAGTATTTT.

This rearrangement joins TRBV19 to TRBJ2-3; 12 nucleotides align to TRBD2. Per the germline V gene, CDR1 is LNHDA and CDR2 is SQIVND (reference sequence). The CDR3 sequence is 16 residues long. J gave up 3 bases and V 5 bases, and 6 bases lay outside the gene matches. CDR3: CASSARLAGETDTQYF. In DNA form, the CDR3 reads TGTGCCAGTAGTGCTCGACTAGCGGGAGAAACAGATACGCAGTATTTT.

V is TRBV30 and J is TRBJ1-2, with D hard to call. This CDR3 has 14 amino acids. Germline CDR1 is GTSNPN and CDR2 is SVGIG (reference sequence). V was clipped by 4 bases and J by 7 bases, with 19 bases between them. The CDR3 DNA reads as TGTGCCTGGAAATATTCCCTATTTTTGGGTGGCTACACCTTC. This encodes CAWKYSLFLGGYTF.